This T cell receptor (beta chain) is from a study of stem cell transplantation in POMP-related autoinflammatory disease. Across the whole study: Pre-transplant patients had naive-skewed CD4+ T cells and few CD8+ T cells. Study-level results: In PRAID patients, the number of distinct TRB V-J gene pairings was restricted. Across all analyzed T-cell subsets, patients with PRAID tended toward reduced diversity and increased clonality.

Per the germline V gene, CDR1 is MGHRA and CDR2 is YSYEKL. The length of the CDR3 is 14 residues. V dropped 6 bases and J dropped 4; count of bases not matched to a gene: 4. Turning to this clone: Its matching antigen is unknown.

The data were produced by immunoSEQ multiplex PCR, yet TCRdb's version contains in-frame clones alone and is incomplete. The repertoire has 68,000 or so clones, about nine tenths of them found once; the top ten carry about 0.66%. The chain joins TRBV4-1 to TRBJ2-3, with TRBD1 identical over 10 bases. Sequencing was performed on CD4+ T cells from PBMCs, taken after stem cell transplantation. This TCR derives from a human patient with POMP-related autoinflammation and immune dysregulation (PRAID). Some T cells may originate from the graft donor. The CDR3 nucleotides read TGCGCCAGCAGTCAGGGACAGGGGCCAGATACGCAGTATTTT. Translation: CASSQGQGPDTQYF.